This T cell receptor (beta chain) appears in the sequencing data of a study of blood T cell repertoires in COVID-19. Study in general: COVID-19 samples, acute and convalescent, were from the United States, Italy and Spain.

Trimming cost V 8 bases and J 7 bases, with 11 bases left between them. The CDR3 runs 11 residues. The table lists this clone with a count of one. Method: immunoSEQ multiplex PCR; TCRdb's copy keeps in-frame clones and lacks some. The data show approximately 360,000 clones, around 90% seen once. Sequencing was carried out using peripheral blood. The receptor's source is a young man with active or convalescent COVID-19. V usage is TRBV12-3 or TRBV12-4 and J usage is TRBJ1-2; a weak D match, TRBD1 (6 bases). The CDR3 sequence: CASQLGAGYTF. CDR3 DNA sequence: TGTGCCAGCCAATTGGGGGCTGGCTACACCTTC.